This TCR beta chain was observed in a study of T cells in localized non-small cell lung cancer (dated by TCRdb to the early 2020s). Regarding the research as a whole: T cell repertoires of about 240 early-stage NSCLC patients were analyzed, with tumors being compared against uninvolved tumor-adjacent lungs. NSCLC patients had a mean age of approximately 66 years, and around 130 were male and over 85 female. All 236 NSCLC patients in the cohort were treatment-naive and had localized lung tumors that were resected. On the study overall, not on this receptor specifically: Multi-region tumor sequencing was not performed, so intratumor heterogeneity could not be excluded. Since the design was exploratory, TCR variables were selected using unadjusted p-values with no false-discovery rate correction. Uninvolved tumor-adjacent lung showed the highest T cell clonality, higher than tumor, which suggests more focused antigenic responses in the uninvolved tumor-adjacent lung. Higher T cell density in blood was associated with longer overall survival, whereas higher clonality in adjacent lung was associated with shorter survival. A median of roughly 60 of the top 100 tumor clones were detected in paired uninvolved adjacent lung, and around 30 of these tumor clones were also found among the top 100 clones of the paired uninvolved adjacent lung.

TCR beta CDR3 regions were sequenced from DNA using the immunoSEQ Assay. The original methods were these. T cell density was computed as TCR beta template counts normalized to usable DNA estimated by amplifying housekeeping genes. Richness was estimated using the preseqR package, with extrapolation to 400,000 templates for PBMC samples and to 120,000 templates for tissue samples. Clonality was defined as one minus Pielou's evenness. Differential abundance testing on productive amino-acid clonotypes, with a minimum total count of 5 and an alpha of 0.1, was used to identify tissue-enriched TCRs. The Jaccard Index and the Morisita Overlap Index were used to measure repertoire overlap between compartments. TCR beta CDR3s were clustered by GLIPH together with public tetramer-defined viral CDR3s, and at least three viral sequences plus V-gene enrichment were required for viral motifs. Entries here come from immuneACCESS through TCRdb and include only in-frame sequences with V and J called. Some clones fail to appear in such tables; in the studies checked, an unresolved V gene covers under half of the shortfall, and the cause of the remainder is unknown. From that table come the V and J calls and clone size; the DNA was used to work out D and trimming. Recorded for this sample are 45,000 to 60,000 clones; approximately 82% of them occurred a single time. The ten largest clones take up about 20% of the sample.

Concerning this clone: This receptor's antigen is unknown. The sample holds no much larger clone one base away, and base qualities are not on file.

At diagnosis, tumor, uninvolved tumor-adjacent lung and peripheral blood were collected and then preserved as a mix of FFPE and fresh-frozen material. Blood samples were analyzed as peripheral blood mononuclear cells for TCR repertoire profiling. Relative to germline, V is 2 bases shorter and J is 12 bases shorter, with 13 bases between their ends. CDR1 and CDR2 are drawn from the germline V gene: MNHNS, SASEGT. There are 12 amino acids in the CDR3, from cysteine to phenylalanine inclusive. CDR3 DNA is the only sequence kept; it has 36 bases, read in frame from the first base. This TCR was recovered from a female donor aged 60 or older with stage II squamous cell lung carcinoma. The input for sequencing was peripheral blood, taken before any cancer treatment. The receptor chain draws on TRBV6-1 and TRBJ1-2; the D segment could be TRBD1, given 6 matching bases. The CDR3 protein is CASSEKGGTHTF. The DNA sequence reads TGTGCCAGCAGTGAAAAAGGGGGGACACACACCTTC.